This record concerns one T cell receptor beta chain sequence. This sample is part of a study of blood T cell repertoires in COVID-19. As for the study in general: T cells, B-cell-depleted T cells, or PBMCs provided the cDNA or gDNA that served as material.

As processed by the authors: Nucleated cell counts were estimated from reference gene primer amplification. This table comes from immunoSEQ multiplex PCR, and its TCRdb copy is limited to in-frame clones, with some not included. V, J and clone size were drawn from that table, and D and trimming were deduced from the DNA. The table records 75,000 to 80,000 clones, less than 90% of them present only once. The CDR3 runs 16 residues. V was clipped by 8 bases and J by 4 bases, with 23 bases between them. Germline loops: CDR1 ENHRY, CDR2 SYGVKD. This clonotype originated in a human donor in a cohort sampled during active COVID-19. The sequenced sample consisted of peripheral blood. The gene calls are TRBV10-3 and TRBJ2-5; possible D gene TRBD2, 5 bases. Written as DNA, the CDR3 is TGTGCCATCTCCTGGACGGACTCCGGCCGAGGAGAGACCCAGTACTTC. Amino acids: CAISWTDSGRGETQYF.